These 6 T cell receptor beta chains were sequenced from one sample in a study of blood T cell repertoires in COVID-19. Clones were read by immunoSEQ multiplex PCR, and TCRdb kept only the in-frame ones, dropping some. The sample holds about 360,000 clones, 80% to 90% seen once. Input material: peripheral blood. Source of these receptors: a woman between 55 and 75 years old with COVID-19, enrolled during active disease.

The chain carries TRBV9 and TRBJ2-1; TRBD2 is a possible D gene (5 bases). The ends were cut back, 7 bases at V and 8 bases at J, with 13 bases in the middle. This CDR3 is 12 amino acids long. The V gene's germline CDR1 is SGDLS and CDR2 YYNGEE. CDR3 coding DNA: TGTGCCAGCGGGCTAGCAGTAGATGAGCAGTTCTTC. This codes for CASGLAVDEQFF.

The CDR3 bases are TGCGCCAGCAGCCAAGATAGCTGGGACAGGGCTAAGGAGACCCAGTACTTC. Its protein is CASSQDSWDRAKETQYF. This chain joins TRBV4-3 and TRBJ2-5; the match to TRBD1 covers 9 bases. In germline, CDR1 is LGHNA, CDR2 YSLEER. The CDR3 totals 17 residues. V was pared by 0 bases and J by 5 bases, with 10 bases of the junction left unmatched.

The chain is built from TRBV7-8 and TRBJ1-3; D remains ambiguous. Germline V gives CDR1 SGHVS, CDR2 FQNEAQ. Trimming removed 9 bases from V and 3 bases from J, with 18 bases in between. The CDR3 length is 15 residues. CDR3 residues: CASSSEPVGGNTIYF. The CDR3 region has the DNA TGTGCCAGTTCCTCGGAGCCGGTGGGTGGAAACACCATATATTTT.

This clone was recorded once. The sample carries other DNA sequences with the same CDR3. The chain links TRBV3-1 (or the pseudogene TRBV3-2) to TRBJ1-1; D is unresolved. Germline CDR1 is LGHDT and CDR2 is YNNKEL (reference sequence). V was clipped by 4 bases and J by 0 bases, with 6 bases between them. This CDR3 is 13 amino acids long. In DNA, the CDR3 is TGTGCCAGCAGCCCCCGGGTGAACACTGAAGCTTTCTTT. Its protein product is CASSPRVNTEAFF.

The chain links TRBV5-4 to TRBJ1-4; possible D gene TRBD1, 6 bases. Germline CDR1 SGHNT, CDR2 YYREEE (reference sequence). V was pared by 4 bases and J by 8 bases, with 24 bases between. This CDR3 has 17 amino acids. The CDR3 region is CASSTTRDLGGEEKLFF. CDR3 DNA sequence: TGTGCCAGCAGCACTACAAGGGATTTAGGGGGAGAGGAAAAACTGTTTTTT. Full variable domain (outside the CDR3, taken from reference TRBV5-4 and TRBJ1-4): ETGVTQSPTHLIKTRGQQVTLRCSSQSGHNTVSWYQQALGQGPQFIFQYYREEENGRGNFPPRFSGLQFPNYSSELNVNALELDDSALYLCASSTTRDLGGEEKLFFGSGTQLSVL.

This chain joins TRBV4-1 and TRBJ2-3, with D possibly TRBD2 on 5 matching bases. CDR1 is MGHRA and CDR2 is YSYEKL in the germline V gene. The CDR3 has 13 residues. V gave up 4 bases and J gave up 5 bases, with 10 bases separating them. CDR3 coding DNA: TGCGCCAGCAGCCTCATTCGGGGAGATACGCAGTATTTT. The encoded protein is CASSLIRGDTQYF.